In this sample, the clone carrying this T cell receptor (beta chain) turned up many times. Its antigen is unidentified. Researchers used two-round multiplex PCR to amplify TCR beta CDR3 starting from genomic DNA. The authors ran first-round PCR with primers specific to each TRBV and TRBJ gene. Universal primers went into the second round of PCR. MiXCR was run by TCRdb on the multiplex PCR reads, yielding one entry per CDR3 protein. The data hold fewer than 65,000 distinct CDR3 sequences, with around a third observed a single time. This sample is part of a study of prognosis after radiotherapy for stage I lung cancer. Study in general: About five patients had oligometastatic NSCLC after their primary tumor was surgically resected, and about 15 patients had newly diagnosed primary stage I lung tumors. With about a dozen men and over 5 women, the cohort's median age was 74.5 years, range roughly 53–84.

Whole-study findings and limits: The median unique TCR clone count dropped from 10,088 to 6,861 after stereotactic body radiation therapy.

Germline V gives CDR1 KGHSH, CDR2 LQKENI. The CDR3 loop spans 13 amino acids. V gave up 5 bases and J gave up 5 bases, with 11 bases separating them. V usage is TRBV18 and J usage is TRBJ2-3, with D possibly TRBD2 on 5 matching bases. The sequences come from PBMCs, collected before or after stereotactic body radiation therapy (not recorded which). The sequence was collected from a donor aged 50 or older with non-small cell lung cancer. CDR3 region: CASSLDWQDTQYF. The CDR3 DNA follows: TGTGCCAGCTCATTGGACTGGCAAGATACGCAGTATTTT. Using reference TRBV18 and TRBJ2-3 for the parts outside the CDR3, the full variable domain is NAGVMQNPRHLVRRRGQEARLRCSPMKGHSHVYWYRQLPEEGLKFMVYLQKENIIDESGMPKERFSAEFPKEGPSILRIQQVVRGDSAAYFCASSLDWQDTQYFGPGTRLTVL.